This TCR beta chain originates from a study of T-cell memory formation after mild COVID-19. This clonotype was detected a few times. The CDR3 length is 15 residues. Germline loops: CDR1 MNHEY, CDR2 SVGEGT. With 6 bases removed from V and 0 bases from J, the gap between germline ends came to 12 bases. Each CDR3 protein is one row after TCRdb ran MiXCR on the 5' RACE reads. In the table there are hundreds of thousands of distinct CDR3 sequences, more than 15% of which are singletons. The chain recombines TRBV6-2 or TRBV6-3 with TRBJ2-1; D might be TRBD2 (6 bases). The TCR comes from a man between 18 and 29 years old who had mild COVID-19 (a few samples of this study predate the infection). Cell type and time point are not known. The sample comprised PBMCs or a T cell subset sorted from them (not recorded which). The CDR3 spells CASRDGGSSYNEQFF. In nucleotides, the CDR3 is TGTGCCAGCAGAGACGGGGGTAGCTCCTACAATGAGCAGTTCTTC.